This T cell receptor (beta chain) emerged from a study of blood T cell repertoires in COVID-19. Study-wide context: Whether acute or convalescent, the COVID-19 samples came from the United States, Italy and Spain.

In Seattle, patients joined the study during active infection and were tracked longitudinally. CDR1 and CDR2 from the germline V gene are SGHRS and YFSETQ. J gave up 9 bases and V 4 bases, and 7 bases lay outside the gene matches. This CDR3 is built from 13 residues. Authors' processing steps: Cell counts per sample came from amplifying reference gene primers. Profiling relied on immunoSEQ multiplex PCR, and the TCRdb table lists in-frame clones only, not all of them. V and J calls and clone size follow that table, whereas D and trimming were derived from the DNA. The sample yields approximately 300,000 clones, around 89% seen once.

The receptor was derived from a woman aged 40 to 50 with COVID-19, enrolled during active disease. The sequenced sample consisted of peripheral blood. The rearrangement joins TRBV5-1 to TRBJ1-2; the match to TRBD1 covers 9 bases. The CDR3 DNA reads TGCGCCAGCAGCCCTACAGGGGGCGAACGCTACACCTTC. Translation: CASSPTGGERYTF.